Here is one T cell receptor (beta chain) with its context. This clonotype was seen a few times. What this receptor recognizes is not known. No base-level quality is on record; no much larger clone is a single base apart. This record belongs to a study of T cells in Graves' hyperthyroidism and ophthalmopathy (dated by TCRdb to about 2019). Some background on the complete study: Peripheral blood was sampled at the time of initial diagnosis, prior to any treatment. Thyroid tissue and blood T-cell repertoires from over 5 Graves' hyperthyroidism patients were also compared in the study. The 80 to 100 discovery patients were randomly divided into training and test sets at a 7:3 ratio. To identify distinguishing TCR V-J signatures, a discovery cohort of some 100 patients was used, comprising 40 to 45 with Graves' ophthalmopathy and roughly 60 with stable Graves' hyperthyroidism. After blood sampling, hyperthyroidism patients were treated with methimazole at a starting dose of 30 mg daily, and ophthalmopathy patients were treated with high-dose intravenous methylprednisolone. The paper reports TCR Vbeta CDR3 sequencing of 130 to 150 peripheral blood samples: 40 or so ophthalmopathy, roughly 80 hyperthyroidism and some 17 progressor patients. Prospective prediction of ophthalmopathy was tested in an independent validation cohort of 18 to 20 hyperthyroidism patients and 17 patients who later progressed to ophthalmopathy. On the study overall, not on this receptor specifically: Blood samples also contained most of the expanded thyroid clonotypes (frequency above 0.001), which suggests that blood repertoires may reflect thyroid immune responses. During validation, the model predicted progression to ophthalmopathy a median of around six months ahead of onset, with just under 71% sensitivity and roughly 75% specificity. No statistical method was used to set the sample size in advance, and investigators knew the group allocation. Ophthalmopathy was separated from stable hyperthyroidism by a 13 V-J signature model, with roughly 88% sensitivity and approximately 84% specificity obtained in cross-validation and 80%/75% obtained in testing.

A patient counted as having stable Graves' hyperthyroidism if no progression to ophthalmopathy occurred over 18 months of follow-up. Hyperthyroidism patients were newly diagnosed, had a disease duration of under 2 months, and were aged 18 to 65 years. Any patient with an uncontrolled infection, another autoimmune disease, pregnancy or lactation was excluded. Diagnoses were established on the basis of clinical symptoms, serum thyroxine and TRAb, thyroid ultrasound, and orbital computed tomography. PBMCs were isolated from approximately 10 ml of fresh peripheral blood by Ficoll-Paque density gradient centrifugation. Total RNA was extracted using Trizol reagent, and RNA quality was assessed on an Agilent 2100 Bioanalyzer. CDR1 LNHDA and CDR2 SQIVND were looked up in the germline V gene (reference sequence). V gives up 6 bases and J gives up 6 bases, and the segment between their germline ends measures 18 bases. The CDR3 goes from the cysteine to the phenylalanine over 15 residues. The kept DNA is CDR3 alone, 45 bases in frame from the first base.

Amplification of TCR beta CDR3 regions was carried out from RNA transcripts. The first round of RT-PCR for the TCR CDR3 was performed with the HTBI primer set and the Qiagen OneStep RT-PCR kit. Libraries were constructed in a second round of multiplex PCR, after which size selection and purification were carried out. Libraries were sequenced paired-end with 100 bp reads on an Illumina HiSeq2000. In the paper's pipeline: Raw data were processed with SOAPnuke, discarding reads with adapters, uncalled bases, mean Phred below 15, or no exact constant-primer or identifier match. COPE v1.2.5 was used to merge high-quality paired reads, and clonotypes were defined as unique nucleotide sequences. Clonotypes were aligned to IMGT TRBV, TRBD and TRBJ reference segments using MiTCR v1.1. Analysis was restricted to V-J combinations with a frequency above 0.0001, which covered roughly 99% of repertoires. A TCS score was defined as the ratio of F50 (clonal expansion) to E x V (chaos), with BLOSUM62-based TCRdist applied between CDR3 peptides within each V-J. Welch's t-statistics and random forest reduced 450 to 600 V-J features to 10 to 15, which were used in a naive Bayes classifier (R e1071). Through fastp at Q25 and MiXCR, TCRdb rebuilt clones from the public reads, retaining in-frame beta chains. Rows with one shared CDR3 protein collapse into an entry with the most common genes and DNA. These V and J calls rely on TCRdb rather than the paper's analysis. This sample has hundreds of thousands of distinct CDR3 sequences in its table, and just under 15% of those were observed once. 32% of the sample goes to the ten largest clones.

The origin of this receptor is a woman younger than 45 with Graves' hyperthyroidism. This receptor chain uses TRBV19 and TRBJ2-1, with no D gene named confidently. Material: blood. The encoded CDR3 is CASSPSFQPANEQFF. The nucleotides read TGTGCCAGTAGCCCTTCCTTTCAACCCGCCAATGAGCAGTTCTTC.